This T cell receptor beta chain was sequenced during a study of blood T cell repertoires in COVID-19. Looking at the study overall: The United States, Italy and Spain supplied acute and convalescent COVID-19 samples. T cells, B-cell-depleted T cells, or PBMCs provided the cDNA or gDNA that served as material.

The germline gives CDR1 SNHLY, CDR2 FYNNEI. The length of the CDR3 is 15 residues. V lost 5 bases and J 3 bases, leaving 14 bases between the germline ends. Authors' data handling: Estimated nucleated cell counts came from reference gene primer amplification. Some clones are missing from TCRdb's copy, which holds only in-frame ones; the method was immunoSEQ multiplex PCR. The DNA was the basis for D and trimming; V, J and clone size are from that table. The sample lists about 220,000 clones, more than 65% occurring once. This chain joins TRBV2 and TRBJ1-5; D is possibly TRBD1 (5 bases). This receptor was obtained from a woman in her twenties or thirties who had recovered from COVID-19. Material: peripheral blood. This CDR3 reads CASSPQGINNQPQHF. The CDR3, as DNA: TGTGCCAGCAGTCCGCAGGGTATTAACAATCAGCCCCAGCATTTT.